This TCR beta chain comes out of a study of OX40 agonist ivuxolimab in advanced cancers. Study information: The study gave patients intravenous ivuxolimab at 0.01 to 10 mg/kg every 2 weeks. A diagnosis of hepatocellular carcinoma, melanoma, renal cell or head and neck cancer was present in dose-escalation patients. Allowance was made for prior anti-PD-1, anti-PD-L1 or anti-CTLA-4 therapy, and roughly 40% had some. Study-wide findings and caveats: Blood T cells, both CD4+ and CD8+, expanded clonally by week 6 at 0.1 to 3.0 mg/kg.

Points on this clone: The antigen remains unidentified.

Profiling relied on immunoSEQ multiplex PCR, and the TCRdb table lists in-frame clones only, not all of them. The top ten hold approximately 12% of the sample, which has some 19,000 clones, more than 75% seen once. The germline gives CDR1 MNHEY, CDR2 SMNVEV (reference sequence). This CDR3 has 14 amino acids. Germline trimming cut 8 bases from V and 6 bases from J; bases unmatched to any gene: 8. The V call is TRBV27, the J call TRBJ2-2, with 8 positions matching TRBD1. The receptor's source is an adult with an advanced solid tumor such as melanoma, head and neck, liver or kidney cancer. This material consisted of CD4+ or CD8+ T cells sorted from blood, taken in a trial of the OX40 agonist ivuxolimab. Here the CDR3 reads CASGPGTGAGELFF. Written as DNA, the CDR3 is TGTGCCAGCGGTCCCGGGACAGGTGCCGGGGAGCTGTTTTTT.